At least ten counts were recorded for the clone carrying this T cell receptor beta chain. The antigen is not known. As for the cDNA, it was generated by 5'RACE with 10-nucleotide random UMIs. TCRdb re-analysed the 5' RACE reads in MiXCR, keeping a single row per CDR3 protein. The table lists fewer than 80,000 distinct CDR3 sequences, around 5.2% of them singletons. This record belongs to a study of neurological immune-mediated disorders. Overall study context: A relapsing-remitting course was seen in about 90% of the roughly 35 multiple sclerosis patients and a secondary progressive course in 3. General study findings and limits: Phylogenetic analysis grouped 18 of 34 multiple sclerosis patients' repertoires together, suggesting a possible repertoire signature. Among expanded clones, no CDR3 amino acid sequences were shared across subjects, a pattern suggesting private repertoires in all groups.

The V gene lost 4 bases and the J gene lost 0 bases, with 7 bases spanning the gap. The germline gives CDR1 DFQATT, CDR2 SNEGSKA (reference sequence). CDR3 size: 12 residues. Input material: PBMCs. This clonotype was obtained from a woman in her 30s with multiple sclerosis. This rearrangement joins TRBV20-1 to TRBJ2-7; D ambiguous. The CDR3, as DNA: TGCAGTGCTAAGCTAAGCTCCTACGAGCAGTACTTC. Amino acid sequence: CSAKLSSYEQYF.